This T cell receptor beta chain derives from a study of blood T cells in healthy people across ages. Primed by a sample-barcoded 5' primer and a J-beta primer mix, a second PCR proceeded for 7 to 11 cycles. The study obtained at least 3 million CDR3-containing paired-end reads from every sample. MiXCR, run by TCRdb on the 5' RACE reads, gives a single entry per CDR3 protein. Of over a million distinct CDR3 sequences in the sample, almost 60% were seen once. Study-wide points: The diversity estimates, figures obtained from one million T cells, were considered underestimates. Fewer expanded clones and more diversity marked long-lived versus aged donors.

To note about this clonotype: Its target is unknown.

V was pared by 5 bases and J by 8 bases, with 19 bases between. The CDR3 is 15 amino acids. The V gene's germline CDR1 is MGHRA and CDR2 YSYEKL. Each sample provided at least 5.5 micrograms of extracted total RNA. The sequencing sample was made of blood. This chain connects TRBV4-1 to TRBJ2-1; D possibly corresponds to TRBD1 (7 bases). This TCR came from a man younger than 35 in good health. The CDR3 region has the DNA TGCGCCAGCAGCGTAGCGGCAGGGGGGATCTATGAGCAGTTCTTC. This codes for CASSVAAGGIYEQFF.